Sequencing of this T cell receptor (beta chain) was carried out in a study of metastatic and nonmetastatic thyroid tumors. By sample share, this clone is medium-sized. Treatment of any kind had been given to no patient before thyroid surgery. There are 17 residues in the CDR3. With 4 bases removed from V and 5 bases from J, the gap between germline ends came to 23 bases. Germline V CDR1 and CDR2: MNHEY, SVGAGI. With MiXCR, TCRdb called clones anew from the PCR reads. The data contain about 13,000 clones, approximately 22% of them singletons. This receptor was identified in a female donor with papillary thyroid cancer or a benign thyroid nodule (not recorded which). Some clones in this sample may be carry-over from other donors' samples. Input material: blood. This rearrangement joins TRBV6-5 to TRBJ1-1; D is possibly TRBD1 (5 bases). CDR3 sequence: CASSSPTLGLRGTEAFF. In nucleotides, the CDR3 is TGTGCCAGCAGTTCTCCTACCTTGGGACTCCGAGGGACTGAAGCTTTCTTT.